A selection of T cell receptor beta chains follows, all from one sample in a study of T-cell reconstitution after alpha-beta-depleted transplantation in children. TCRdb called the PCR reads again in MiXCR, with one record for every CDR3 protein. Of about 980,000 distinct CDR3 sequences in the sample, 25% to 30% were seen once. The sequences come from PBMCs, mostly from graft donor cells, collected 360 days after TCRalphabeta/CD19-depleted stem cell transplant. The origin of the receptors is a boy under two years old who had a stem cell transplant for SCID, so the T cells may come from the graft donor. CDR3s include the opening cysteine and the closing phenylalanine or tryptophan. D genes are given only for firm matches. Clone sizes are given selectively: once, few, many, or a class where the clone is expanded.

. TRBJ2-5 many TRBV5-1 CASSFWGQETQYF TGCGCCAGCAGCTTTTGGGGTCAAGAGACCCAGTACTTC
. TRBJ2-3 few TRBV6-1 CASSRNSADTQYF TGTGCCAGCAGCCGCAACTCGGCAGATACGCAGTATTTT
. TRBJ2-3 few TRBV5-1 CASSPPGLGTDTQYF TGCGCCAGCAGCCCGCCGGGACTTGGCACAGATACGCAGTATTTT
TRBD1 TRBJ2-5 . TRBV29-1 CSVEGLPPGQGAWLSQYF TGCAGCGTTGAAGGCCTTCCTCCGGGACAGGGGGCCTGGTTGTCCCAGTACTTC
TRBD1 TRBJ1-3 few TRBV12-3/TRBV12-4 CASISQGKGNTIYF TGTGCCAGCATCTCACAGGGGAAGGGAAACACCATATATTTT
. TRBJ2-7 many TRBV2 CASLGGTRYEQYF TGTGCCAGCTTAGGTGGCACCCGCTACGAGCAGTACTTC
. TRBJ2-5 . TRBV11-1 CASSLVPPRTGLQETQYF TGTGCCAGCAGCTTAGTACCACCGAGGACAGGACTACAAGAGACCCAGTACTTC
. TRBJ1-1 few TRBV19 CASSITRNTEAFF TGTGCCAGTAGTATCACGAGGAACACTGAAGCTTTCTTT
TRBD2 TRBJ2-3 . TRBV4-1 CASSQDATSGGTDTQYF TGCGCCAGCAGCCAAGATGCGACTAGCGGGGGCACAGATACGCAGTATTTT
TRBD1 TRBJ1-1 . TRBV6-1 CASSKTGRTGEAFF TGTGCCAGCAGTAAGACAGGGAGGACGGGCGAGGCTTTCTTT
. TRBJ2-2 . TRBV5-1 CASSLETHSTGELFF TGCGCCAGCAGCTTGGAAACCCACAGCACCGGGGAGCTGTTTTTT
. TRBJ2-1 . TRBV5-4 CASSYLWGRSSYNEQFF TGTGCCAGCAGCTATCTCTGGGGCCGTAGCTCCTACAATGAGCAGTTCTTC
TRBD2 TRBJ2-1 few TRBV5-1 CASNFDAGGSSYNEQFF TGCGCCAGCAACTTTGATGCGGGGGGAAGCTCCTACAATGAGCAGTTCTTC
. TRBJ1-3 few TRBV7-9 CASSPFTGPVGNTIYF TGTGCCAGCAGCCCTTTCACAGGGCCCGTTGGAAACACCATATATTTT
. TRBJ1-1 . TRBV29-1 CSARDSWNTEAFF TGCAGCGCCCGAGACAGCTGGAACACTGAAGCTTTCTTT
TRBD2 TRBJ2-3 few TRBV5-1 CASSPPWLLAGGRPDTQYF TGCGCCAGCAGCCCCCCCTGGCTACTAGCGGGGGGGCGGCCAGATACGCAGTATTTT
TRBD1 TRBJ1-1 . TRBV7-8 CASSLLHRGLVTEAFF TGTGCCAGCAGCTTACTCCACAGGGGGCTGGTAACTGAAGCTTTCTTT
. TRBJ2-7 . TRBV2 CATDRTPSCEQYF TGTGCCACCGACAGGACTCCATCCTGCGAGCAGTACTTC
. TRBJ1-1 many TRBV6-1 CASSAKDDTEAFF TGTGCCAGCAGTGCAAAGGACGACACTGAAGCTTTCTTT
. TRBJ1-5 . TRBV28 CASSLRGSEGRNQPQHF TGTGCCAGCAGTTTAAGGGGGTCGGAGGGGCGCAATCAGCCCCAGCATTTT
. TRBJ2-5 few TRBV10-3 CAIRTLGEETQYF TGTGCCATCAGGACCCTGGGGGAAGAGACCCAGTACTTC
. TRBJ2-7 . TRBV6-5 CASSYSSGPKPYEQYF TGTGCCAGCAGTTACTCCTCCGGCCCCAAACCTTACGAGCAGTACTTC
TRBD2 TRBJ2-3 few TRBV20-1 CSATTSGDTDTQYF TGCAGTGCTACGACTAGCGGGGACACAGATACGCAGTATTTT
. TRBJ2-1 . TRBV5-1 CASSLGTAWHSYNEQFF TGCGCCAGCAGCTTGGGTACCGCGTGGCACTCCTACAATGAGCAGTTCTTC
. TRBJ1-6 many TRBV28 CASKDSRNSPLHF TGTGCCAGCAAGGACAGCCGGAATTCACCCCTCCACTTT
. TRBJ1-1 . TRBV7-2 CASSLEGQDRTSEAFF TGTGCCAGCAGCTTAGAGGGCCAGGACCGAACATCTGAAGCTTTCTTT
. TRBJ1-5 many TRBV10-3 CAISGVSNQPQHF TGTGCCATCAGTGGGGTCAGCAATCAGCCCCAGCATTTT
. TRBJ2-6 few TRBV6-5 CASSYSKGRGSGANVLTF TGTGCCAGCAGTTACTCGAAAGGCAGAGGTTCTGGGGCCAACGTCCTGACTTTC
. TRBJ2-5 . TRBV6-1 CATGDDRYF TGTGCCACCGGGGACGATCGGTACTTC
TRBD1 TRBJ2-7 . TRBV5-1 CASSSTTGTGSSYEQYF TGCGCCAGCAGCTCGACGACAGGGACAGGAAGCTCCTACGAGCAGTACTTC
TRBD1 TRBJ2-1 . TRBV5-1 CASSLYTGTGKGEQFF TGCGCCAGCAGCTTGTATACCGGGACAGGGAAAGGTGAGCAGTTCTTC
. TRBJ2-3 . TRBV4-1 CASSQTGLPNTDTQYF TGCGCCAGCAGCCAAACGGGACTCCCTAACACAGATACGCAGTATTTT
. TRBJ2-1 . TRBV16 CASSQSSSTGAHNEQFF TGTGCCAGCAGCCAATCGTCGTCAACCGGGGCCCACAATGAGCAGTTCTTC
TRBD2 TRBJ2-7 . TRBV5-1 CASSFEGSGLYEQYF TGCGCCAGCAGCTTTGAAGGTAGCGGGCTTTACGAGCAGTACTTC
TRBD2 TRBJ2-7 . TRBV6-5 CASSYLHGTSGGGYEQYF TGTGCCAGCAGTTACCTCCATGGGACTAGCGGGGGGGGCTACGAGCAGTACTTC
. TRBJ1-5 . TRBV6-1 CASSGKDGNQPQHF TGTGCCAGCAGCGGAAAGGACGGTAATCAGCCCCAGCATTTT
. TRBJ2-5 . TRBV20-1 CSAPRGPGIETQYF TGCAGTGCCCCCCGGGGACCGGGGATTGAGACCCAGTACTTC
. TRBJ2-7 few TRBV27 CASSLSWGGAAYEQYF TGTGCCAGCAGTCTCTCCTGGGGGGGGGCCGCCTACGAGCAGTACTTC